This T cell receptor beta chain came from a study of sequential checkpoint blockade in melanoma. Across the study: Patients were randomized 1:1 to nivolumab-then-ipilimumab or ipilimumab-then-nivolumab first-line. Maintenance nivolumab came after either treatment sequence.

Treatment described: randomized to nivolumab then ipilimumab (arm A) or the reverse (arm B). Patients had received no earlier DNA-damaging chemotherapy. From thawed PBMCs, live CD3+CD8+ cells negative for CD19 and CD56 were sorted. The count of this clone is one. The repertoire was sequenced with immunoSEQ multiplex PCR; TCRdb's copy has only in-frame clones and lacks some. The sample lists tens of thousands of clones; roughly 73% were seen once. This sample comprised CD8+ T cells sorted from blood (inferred from file names), obtained from a patient given nivolumab and ipilimumab in sequence. This receptor was identified in a human donor with melanoma.

CDR3 sequence reads: CASSARDRGSDTQYF. The DNA of the CDR3 is TGTGCCAGCAGTGCCCGGGACAGGGGCTCAGATACGCAGTATTTT. V gene TRBV25-1 combines with J gene TRBJ2-3, with 10 bases lining up with TRBD1. Trimming removed 4 bases from V and 4 bases from J; junction bases left unmatched: 5. The germline V gene has CDR1 MGHDK and CDR2 SYGVNS. The CDR3 sequence is 15 residues long.